Only a few counts were recorded for the clone carrying this T cell receptor beta chain. As yet, its antigen is unknown. V lost 9 bases, J lost 1 base, and 9 bases stayed unmatched. Per the germline V gene, CDR1 is MNHNS and CDR2 is SASEGT. The CDR3 runs to 15 residues. This sample is drawn from a study of beta chain features in type 1 diabetes. Study-wide results and caveats: Here, the possible influence of HLA type (on TCRB rearrangement) remained unresolved. Naive, central memory and Treg TCRB repertoires seemed to resemble each other more closely in patients than they did in healthy donors.

The authors reverse transcribed all of the isolated RNA, so sequencing captured expressed TCRB transcripts. The table came from immunoSEQ multiplex PCR; TCRdb's copy has only in-frame clones and leaves some out. The sample contains about 130,000 clones, 9.2% of which appear only once. Material for sequencing was central memory CD4+ T cells from blood. The TCR was taken from a man between 18 and 35 years old in good health. The chain joins TRBV6-1 to TRBJ2-3; TRBD2 matches at 8 bases. CDR3 nucleotide sequence: TGTGCCAGTTGCGTTGCGGGGGGCGGCACAGATACGCAGTATTTT. Residues: CASCVAGGGTDTQYF.